These T cell receptor beta chains were read from a single sample in a study of blood T cell repertoires in COVID-19. Assay: immunoSEQ multiplex PCR; the TCRdb copy retains only in-frame clones and omits some. The data contain roughly 91,000 clones, 70% to 85% of them singletons. The sequenced sample was peripheral blood. The receptor set was obtained from a man in his 70s with acute or convalescent COVID-19. Both conserved end residues are part of each CDR3. D genes are given only for firm matches. Clone size is given for some rows only: seen once, a few or many times, or a class if the clone is expanded.

j_call | v_call | clone_size | d_call | cdr3_aa
TRBJ1-1 | TRBV14 | once | TRBD1 | CASSQTGTGGTEAFF
TRBJ1-1 | TRBV9 | . | TRBD1 | CASSGTGGSTEAFF
TRBJ1-5 | TRBV10-3 | . | TRBD1 | CAISDETGSSNQPQHF
TRBJ2-5 | TRBV11-2 | . | TRBD2 | CASSLRGSSGQETQYF
TRBJ1-1 | TRBV9 | . | TRBD1 | CASSVGQSNTEAFF
TRBJ2-3 | TRBV7-9 | . | . | CASSSMAGTDTQYF
TRBJ2-7 | TRBV6-1 | . | TRBD1 | CASSESRTGLYEQYF
TRBJ2-2 | TRBV19 | . | . | CASSRARNTGELFF
TRBJ1-6 | TRBV7-9 | . | . | CASSLGQGYSPLHF
TRBJ2-2 | TRBV14 | few | TRBD1 | CASSQGQGHTGELFF
TRBJ2-7 | TRBV27 | . | TRBD1 | CASSKERPGTGFYEQYF
TRBJ2-5 | TRBV6-5 | once | . | CASTPRGAQETQYF
TRBJ2-5 | TRBV7-9 | once | . | CASSLGGPPRETQYF